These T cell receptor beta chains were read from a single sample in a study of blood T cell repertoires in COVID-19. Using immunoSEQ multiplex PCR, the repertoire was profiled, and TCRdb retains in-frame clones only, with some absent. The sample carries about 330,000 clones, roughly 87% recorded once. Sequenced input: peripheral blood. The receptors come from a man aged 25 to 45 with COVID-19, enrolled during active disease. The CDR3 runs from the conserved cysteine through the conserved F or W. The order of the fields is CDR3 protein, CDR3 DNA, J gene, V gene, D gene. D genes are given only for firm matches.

cdr3_aa: CASSFSNTEAFF
cdr3_nt: TGTGCCAGCAGCTTTTCTAACACTGAAGCTTTCTTT
j_call: TRBJ1-1
v_call: TRBV11-3
d_call: .

cdr3_aa: CASSSEGQSAAFF
cdr3_nt: TGTGCCAGCAGCTCAGAGGGACAGTCGGCAGCTTTCTTT
j_call: TRBJ1-1
v_call: TRBV7-3
d_call: TRBD1

cdr3_aa: CASRRSGGSTDTQYF
cdr3_nt: TGTGCCAGCAGACGAAGCGGGGGAAGCACAGATACGCAGTATTTT
j_call: TRBJ2-3
v_call: TRBV9
d_call: TRBD2

cdr3_aa: CASSIGQNTGELFF
cdr3_nt: TGTGCCAGTAGTATAGGACAGAACACCGGGGAGCTGTTTTTT
j_call: TRBJ2-2
v_call: TRBV19
d_call: .

cdr3_aa: CASSELTGEQYF
cdr3_nt: TGTGCCAGCAGCGAGTTAACGGGGGAGCAGTACTTC
j_call: TRBJ2-7
v_call: TRBV9
d_call: .

cdr3_aa: CASSTRGSGGYTF
cdr3_nt: TGTGCCAGTAGTACCAGGGGGTCGGGTGGCTACACCTTC
j_call: TRBJ1-2
v_call: TRBV19
d_call: TRBD1

cdr3_aa: CAWSAGTNTGELFF
cdr3_nt: TGTGCCTGGAGTGCGGGGACGAACACCGGGGAGCTGTTTTTT
j_call: TRBJ2-2
v_call: TRBV30
d_call: .

cdr3_aa: CASSTPRGAFF
cdr3_nt: TGTGCCAGCAGCACCCCCAGGGGAGCTTTCTTT
j_call: TRBJ1-1
v_call: TRBV28
d_call: .

cdr3_aa: CASSSLVGQGTETQYF
cdr3_nt: TGTGCCAGCAGCTCCCTCGTCGGACAGGGGACAGAGACCCAGTACTTC
j_call: TRBJ2-5
v_call: TRBV7-9
d_call: TRBD1

cdr3_aa: CASSYWAGVRDTQYF
cdr3_nt: TGTGCCAGCAGCTATTGGGCGGGGGTTAGGGATACGCAGTATTTT
j_call: TRBJ2-3
v_call: TRBV7-8
d_call: TRBD2